Listed below are T cell receptor beta chains from one sample, sequenced in a study of blood T cell repertoires in COVID-19. TCRdb keeps only in-frame clones here, not all; method: immunoSEQ multiplex PCR. Of about 180,000 clones listed, 80% to 90% are singletons. Specimen: peripheral blood. These receptors came from a man between 18 and 29 years old who had recovered from COVID-19. The CDR3 runs from the conserved cysteine through the conserved F or W. The D gene is left open where the match is weak. Only some rows state a clone size, as once, few, many or a class for expanded clones.

size: NA
D: NA
J: TRBJ2-7
V: TRBV6-5
DNA: TGTGCCAGCACCTCTCGGAGGATTCCCTCCTACGAGCAGTACTTC
CDR3: CASTSRRIPSYEQYF

size: NA
D: NA
J: TRBJ2-1
V: TRBV7-3
DNA: TGTGCCAGCAGCCCCACCGCGGGCTCCTACAATGAGCAGTTCTTC
CDR3: CASSPTAGSYNEQFF

size: NA
D: NA
J: TRBJ1-1
V: TRBV7-2
DNA: TGTGCCAGCAGCTTGGGGAGGAACACTGAAGCTTTCTTT
CDR3: CASSLGRNTEAFF

size: NA
D: TRBD2
J: TRBJ2-3
V: TRBV14
DNA: TGTGCCAGCAGCCTTGGTAGCGGGAGAGCAGATACGCAGTATTTT
CDR3: CASSLGSGRADTQYF

size: NA
D: NA
J: TRBJ1-6
V: TRBV2
DNA: TGTGCCAGCAGTGAGCAGGGATATTCACCCCTCCACTTT
CDR3: CASSEQGYSPLHF

size: NA
D: NA
J: TRBJ1-6
V: TRBV6-1
DNA: TGTGCCAGCAGTCCGGGGGGGGTAACTTCACCCCTCCACTTT
CDR3: CASSPGGVTSPLHF

size: few
D: TRBD1
J: TRBJ2-3
V: TRBV5-6
DNA: TGTGCCAGCAGCTCCTTAGGGACAGGAGCCACAGATACGCAGTATTTT
CDR3: CASSSLGTGATDTQYF

size: NA
D: TRBD1
J: TRBJ1-2
V: TRBV6-5
DNA: TGTGCCAGCAGGGTGAGCGGGACAGGTAAAGAGGACACCTTC
CDR3: CASRVSGTGKEDTF

size: NA
D: NA
J: TRBJ1-2
V: TRBV28
DNA: TGTGCCAGCAGGGGCCTTGTGGGCTACACCTTC
CDR3: CASRGLVGYTF

size: NA
D: NA
J: TRBJ1-4
V: TRBV4-1
DNA: TGCGCCAGCAGCCAACCCCCCGGGACACCCGCCGGGGCTAATGAAAAACTGTTTTTT
CDR3: CASSQPPGTPAGANEKLFF

size: NA
D: NA
J: TRBJ2-2
V: TRBV2
DNA: TGTGCCAGCAGTGTATCGGGGTCGAACACCGGGGAGCTGTTTTTT
CDR3: CASSVSGSNTGELFF

size: NA
D: NA
J: TRBJ2-3
V: TRBV18
DNA: TGTGCCAGCTCACCACCTCAGGGTGCAGATACGCAGTATTTT
CDR3: CASSPPQGADTQYF

size: NA
D: TRBD1
J: TRBJ2-5
V: TRBV5-1
DNA: TGCGCCAGCAGCTTGGGGACAGGGATGGAGACCCAGTACTTC
CDR3: CASSLGTGMETQYF

size: few
D: TRBD1
J: TRBJ2-7
V: TRBV19
DNA: TGTGCCACCAGACAGGGCTACGAGCAGTACTTC
CDR3: CATRQGYEQYF

size: NA
D: TRBD1
J: TRBJ2-5
V: TRBV9
DNA: TGTGCCAGCAGCGCGGCCGGGACAGGGGGCCAGAAGACCCAGTACTTC
CDR3: CASSAAGTGGQKTQYF

size: NA
D: TRBD2
J: TRBJ2-7
V: TRBV4-1
DNA: TGCGCCAGCAGCCAAGACGCCGAGACTAGCGGCTACGAGCAGTACTTC
CDR3: CASSQDAETSGYEQYF

size: NA
D: TRBD1
J: TRBJ2-7
V: TRBV9
DNA: TGTGCCAGCAGCGTAGGGACAGGGGCGGACGAGCAGTACTTC
CDR3: CASSVGTGADEQYF

size: once
D: TRBD1
J: TRBJ2-7
V: TRBV7-9
DNA: TGTGCCAGCAGCTTCCGGGACAGCTACGAGCAGTACTTC
CDR3: CASSFRDSYEQYF

size: NA
D: TRBD1
J: TRBJ2-7
V: TRBV9
DNA: TGTGCCAGCAGCGTATCTCGGACAGGGGTTGAGCAGTACTTC
CDR3: CASSVSRTGVEQYF

size: NA
D: NA
J: TRBJ1-1
V: TRBV7-2
DNA: TGTGCCAGCAGCTTAGAACGGGGGGGTGAAGCTTTCTTT
CDR3: CASSLERGGEAFF

size: NA
D: TRBD2
J: TRBJ2-3
V: TRBV3-1/TRBV3-2
DNA: TGTGCCAGCAGCCAAGGGGGACTAGCGGGTTACACAGATACGCAGTATTTT
CDR3: CASSQGGLAGYTDTQYF

size: NA
D: NA
J: TRBJ1-3
V: TRBV5-4
DNA: TGTGCCAGCAGCCTCAGGGGCTCAGGAAACACCATATATTTT
CDR3: CASSLRGSGNTIYF

size: NA
D: NA
J: TRBJ1-3
V: TRBV5-5
DNA: TGTGCCAGCAGCTTACAGGGATCCTCTGGAAACACCATATATTTT
CDR3: CASSLQGSSGNTIYF

size: NA
D: TRBD1
J: TRBJ2-3
V: TRBV6-2/TRBV6-3
DNA: TGTGCCAGCAGTTACGGATCCGGGACAGGGATGGTAGATACGCAGTATTTT
CDR3: CASSYGSGTGMVDTQYF

size: NA
D: NA
J: TRBJ1-4
V: TRBV9
DNA: TGTGCCAGCAGCGTAGACATTACCGGGGGTAATGAAAAACTGTTTTTT
CDR3: CASSVDITGGNEKLFF

size: few
D: NA
J: TRBJ1-1
V: TRBV29-1
DNA: TGCAGCGGCTTCGGACAGCGGAACACTGAAGCTTTCTTT
CDR3: CSGFGQRNTEAFF

size: NA
D: TRBD1
J: TRBJ2-3
V: TRBV9
DNA: TGTGCCAGCAGCAGAGGACAGGGGACCGATACGCAGTATTTT
CDR3: CASSRGQGTDTQYF

size: NA
D: TRBD2
J: TRBJ2-1
V: TRBV29-1
DNA: TGCAGCGTTGTAGCGGGAGGGCCCAATGAGCAGTTCTTC
CDR3: CSVVAGGPNEQFF

size: NA
D: NA
J: TRBJ1-1
V: TRBV10-3
DNA: TGTGCCATCAGCCCGGGGGGGGAAGCTTTCTTT
CDR3: CAISPGGEAFF

size: NA
D: NA
J: TRBJ1-1
V: TRBV4-3
DNA: TGCGCCAGCAGCCAAGGCAGGACTGAAGCTTTCTTT
CDR3: CASSQGRTEAFF

size: NA
D: TRBD2
J: TRBJ2-1
V: TRBV9
DNA: TGTGCCAGCAGCTCGAGCTCGGGACTAGCGAGTGGGAATGAGCAGTTCTTC
CDR3: CASSSSSGLASGNEQFF

size: NA
D: NA
J: TRBJ1-5
V: TRBV12-3/TRBV12-4
DNA: TGTGCCAGCAGTTACACGACGGGTCAGCCCCAGCATTTT
CDR3: CASSYTTGQPQHF

size: NA
D: TRBD2
J: TRBJ2-5
V: TRBV7-2
DNA: TGTGCCAGCAGCAATCTAGCGGGAGTAAAGAACGGGACCCAGTACTTC
CDR3: CASSNLAGVKNGTQYF

size: once
D: TRBD1
J: TRBJ2-1
V: TRBV16
DNA: TGTGCCAGCAGCCAATCGGGACAGGGAGACTACAATGAGCAGTTCTTC
CDR3: CASSQSGQGDYNEQFF

size: NA
D: NA
J: TRBJ1-2
V: TRBV5-6
DNA: TGTGCCAGCAGCACCCAGGGGTATGGCTACACCTTC
CDR3: CASSTQGYGYTF

size: NA
D: NA
J: TRBJ1-6
V: TRBV6-6
DNA: TGTGCCAGCAGTTACGGCGGGGCAAATAATTCACCCCTCCACTTT
CDR3: CASSYGGANNSPLHF

size: NA
D: TRBD1
J: TRBJ1-5
V: TRBV7-8
DNA: TGTGCCAGCAGCCCCCCGGGACAGGGGTCCAGGCAGCCCCAGCATTTT
CDR3: CASSPPGQGSRQPQHF

size: NA
D: TRBD1
J: TRBJ2-1
V: TRBV4-2
DNA: TGTGCCAGCAGCCTCCGACTAAACCCAGGGGGTGAGCAGTTCTTC
CDR3: CASSLRLNPGGEQFF

size: few
D: TRBD2
J: TRBJ2-3
V: TRBV18
DNA: TGTGCCAGCTCACCAGCGTCTAGCGGGCTCACAGATACGCAGTATTTT
CDR3: CASSPASSGLTDTQYF

size: NA
D: NA
J: TRBJ2-7
V: TRBV25-1
DNA: TGTGCCAGCAGTGGAAACAGGGTGACCTACGAGCAGTACTTC
CDR3: CASSGNRVTYEQYF

size: NA
D: NA
J: TRBJ1-4
V: TRBV4-3
DNA: TGCGCCAGCAGCCAAGATTCGCTTCGAGGCGGTGAAAAACTGTTTTTT
CDR3: CASSQDSLRGGEKLFF

size: NA
D: TRBD1
J: TRBJ2-3
V: TRBV18
DNA: TGTGCCAGCTCACCCCTTACAGGGGGGCAAGATACGCAGTATTTT
CDR3: CASSPLTGGQDTQYF

size: NA
D: TRBD1
J: TRBJ1-1
V: TRBV7-9
DNA: TGTGCCAGCAGCTCAGGACTTAACAGGGGCAGGAACACTGAAGCTTTCTTT
CDR3: CASSSGLNRGRNTEAFF

size: NA
D: NA
J: TRBJ2-6
V: TRBV9
DNA: TGTGCCAGCAGCCCCCGTATCTCCTCTGGGGCCAACGTCCTGACTTTC
CDR3: CASSPRISSGANVLTF

size: NA
D: TRBD2
J: TRBJ2-2
V: TRBV6-5
DNA: TGTGCCAGCAGTAGCTTAGCGGGAGTATCCGGGGAGCTGTTTTTT
CDR3: CASSSLAGVSGELFF

size: NA
D: TRBD1
J: TRBJ2-7
V: TRBV2
DNA: TGTGCCAGCAGTGAATTAACAGGGGTTTCCTACGAGCAGTACTTC
CDR3: CASSELTGVSYEQYF

size: NA
D: TRBD2
J: TRBJ2-3
V: TRBV19
DNA: TGTGCCAGTAGTATTATTGTACTAGCGGGAGGGCCGGTCACGCAGTATTTT
CDR3: CASSIIVLAGGPVTQYF

size: NA
D: NA
J: TRBJ2-7
V: TRBV11-2
DNA: TGTGCCAGCAGACGTCCAGGGGCCTACGAGCAGTACTTC
CDR3: CASRRPGAYEQYF

size: NA
D: NA
J: TRBJ2-5
V: TRBV10-3
DNA: TGTGCCATCAGTGGGGCCAACAGTAAGGGGATCCAAGAGACCCAGTACTTC
CDR3: CAISGANSKGIQETQYF